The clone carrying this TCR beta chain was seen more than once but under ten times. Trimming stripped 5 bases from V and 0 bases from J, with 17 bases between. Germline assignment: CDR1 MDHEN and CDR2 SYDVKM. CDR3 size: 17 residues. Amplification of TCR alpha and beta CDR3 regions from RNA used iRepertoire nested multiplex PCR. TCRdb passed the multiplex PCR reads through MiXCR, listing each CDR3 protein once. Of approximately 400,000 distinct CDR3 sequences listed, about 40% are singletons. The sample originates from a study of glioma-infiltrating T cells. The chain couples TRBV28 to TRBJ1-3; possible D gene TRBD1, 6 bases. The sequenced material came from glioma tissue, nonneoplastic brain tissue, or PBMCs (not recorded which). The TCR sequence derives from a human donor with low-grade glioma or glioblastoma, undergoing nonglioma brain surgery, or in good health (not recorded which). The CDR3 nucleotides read TGTGCCAGCAGTAAAGGGGGTATCTCTTTCTCTGGAAACACCATATATTTT. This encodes CASSKGGISFSGNTIYF.